The following is a T cell receptor beta chain sequence with its context. These data belong to a study of PD-1 blockade in classical Hodgkin lymphoma. This CDR3 is built from 15 residues. After removal of 5 bases from V and 6 bases from J, the junction contained 8 bases not matched to a gene. Germline V gene sequence: CDR1 KGHSH, CDR2 LQKENI. Here immunoSEQ multiplex PCR was the method, and the copy in TCRdb shows in-frame clones only, minus some. The table lists 150,000 or so clones, about four fifths of them singletons, with about 9.3% in the top ten. No patient escaped relapse after autologous stem cell transplantation, and brentuximab vedotin exposure varied.

The sequence was collected from a human donor with classical Hodgkin lymphoma. This chain connects TRBV18 to TRBJ1-5; TRBD1 matches at 9 bases. Specimen: peripheral blood mononuclear cells (PBMCs), collected before the second cycle of nivolumab. The CDR3 DNA reads as TGTGCCAGCTCAGGGGGACAGGGAAGGGGTCAGCCCCAGCATTTT. Translated: CASSGGQGRGQPQHF.